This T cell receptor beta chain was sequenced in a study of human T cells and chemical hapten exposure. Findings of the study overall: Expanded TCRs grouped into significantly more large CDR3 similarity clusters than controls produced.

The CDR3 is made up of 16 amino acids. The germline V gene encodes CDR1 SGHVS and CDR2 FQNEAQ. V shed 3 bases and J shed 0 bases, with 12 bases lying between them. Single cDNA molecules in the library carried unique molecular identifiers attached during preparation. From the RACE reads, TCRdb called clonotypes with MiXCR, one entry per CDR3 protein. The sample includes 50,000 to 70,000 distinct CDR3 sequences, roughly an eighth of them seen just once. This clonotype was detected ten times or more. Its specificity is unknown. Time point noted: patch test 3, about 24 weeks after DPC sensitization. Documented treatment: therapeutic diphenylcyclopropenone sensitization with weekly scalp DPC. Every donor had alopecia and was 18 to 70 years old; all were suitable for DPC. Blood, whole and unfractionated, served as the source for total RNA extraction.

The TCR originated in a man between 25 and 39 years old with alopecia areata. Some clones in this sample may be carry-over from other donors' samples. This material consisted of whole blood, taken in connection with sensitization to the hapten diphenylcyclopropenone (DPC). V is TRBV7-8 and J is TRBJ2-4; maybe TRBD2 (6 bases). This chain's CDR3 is CASSLEGYLAKNIQYF. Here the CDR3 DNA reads TGTGCCAGCAGCTTGGAGGGTTACTTAGCCAAAAACATTCAGTACTTC.